The TCR beta chain under discussion was sequenced for a study of CXCR3-negative and CXCR3-positive naive CD8 T cells. TRB cDNA was prepared as libraries by UMI-labeled 5' RACE. With the 5' RACE reads reprocessed, TCRdb shows one record per CDR3 protein and no DNA. The clone table shows about 48,000 distinct CDR3 sequences, with the ten largest holding 15%. The CDR3 covers 13 residues. Germline lookup yields CDR1 ENHRY and CDR2 SYGVKD. The specimen was memory CD8+ T cells from blood. This TCR was recovered from a human donor in good health. Some clones in this sample may be carry-over from other donors' samples. This chain joins TRBV10-3 and TRBJ1-2; TCRdb's D gene call, TRBD1, goes unchecked for lack of DNA. CDR3: CAIREDRGDGYTF.